The rows below give T cell receptor beta chains drawn from one sample of a study of T-cell reconstitution after alpha-beta-depleted transplantation in children. TCRdb independently ran MiXCR on the PCR reads; one entry per CDR3 protein. This table holds approximately 390,000 distinct CDR3 sequences, 9.5% to 13% found once. Sample: PBMCs from the stem cell graft donor, taken from the stem cell graft. These receptor sequences come from a human donor who donated a stem cell graft to a child with acute myeloid leukemia. Both conserved end residues are part of each CDR3. A D gene is named only where the DNA matches it firmly. Only part of the rows carry a size: once, few, many, or a class if the clone is expanded.

- TRBJ2-1 TRBV27 13 - TGTGCCAGCAGGGCAGACTTTTACAATGAGCAGTTCTTC CASRADFYNEQFF
- TRBJ2-5 TRBV20-1 15 TRBD1 TGCAGTGCTGGGGACAGGGGGAATAGGCAAGAGACCCAGTACTTC CSAGDRGNRQETQYF
many TRBJ1-2 TRBV20-1 13 TRBD1 TGCAGTGCTAGCCCGGACAGGGCCTATGGCTACACCTTC CSASPDRAYGYTF
few TRBJ2-1 TRBV5-1 15 TRBD2 TGCGCCAGCAGCATTCTAGCGGGAGGGGAGAATGAGCAGTTCTTC CASSILAGGENEQFF
- TRBJ2-5 TRBV10-2 11 - TGCGCCAGCAGTGGTTTCGGGACCCAGTACTTC CASSGFGTQYF
- TRBJ2-2 TRBV7-2 14 - TGTGCCAGCAGCTTAAACAGAGAGACCGGGGAGCTGTTTTTT CASSLNRETGELFF
- TRBJ1-5 TRBV20-1 14 - TGCAGTGCTAGTAGGCCGAATAGCAATCAGCCCCAGCATTTT CSASRPNSNQPQHF
- TRBJ2-1 TRBV5-1 17 - TGCGCCAGCAGCTTGATTTCGGGGGGCGTCCGCTACAATGAGCAGTTCTTC CASSLISGGVRYNEQFF
many TRBJ1-1 TRBV29-1 11 - TGCAGTGTGGGGGTAAACACTGAAGCTTTCTTT CSVGVNTEAFF
few TRBJ2-4 TRBV20-1 13 - TGCAGTGCTAGTCTCAGGGGAACTGACATTCAGTACTTC CSASLRGTDIQYF
- TRBJ1-1 TRBV6-1 15 - TGTGCCAGCAGTGAAGTGGTGGCGATGAACACTGAAGCTTTCTTT CASSEVVAMNTEAFF
many TRBJ1-6 TRBV6-1 14 - TGTGCCAGCAGCCTCCGGGACGGTAATTCACCCCTCCACTTT CASSLRDGNSPLHF
few TRBJ2-1 TRBV25-1 15 - TGTGCCAGCAGTGAATATTTTGGCTCCTACAATGAGCAGTTCTTC CASSEYFGSYNEQFF
many TRBJ2-1 TRBV6-2/TRBV6-3 13 TRBD2 TGTGCCACCACTAGCGGAGCTTACAATGAGCAGTTCTTC CATTSGAYNEQFF
- TRBJ2-2 TRBV20-1 16 - TGCAGTGCTAGGGGCCAGGGTGCAGTGAACACCGGGGAGCTGTTTTTT CSARGQGAVNTGELFF
few TRBJ2-4 TRBV20-1 13 - TGCAGTGCTAGAGATTCGAGGGCAGGGATTCAGTACTTC CSARDSRAGIQYF
- TRBJ2-3 TRBV10-3 16 - TGTGCCATCAGTGAGTCTGGGGGGGCCGGCACAGATACGCAGTATTTT CAISESGGAGTDTQYF
- TRBJ2-5 TRBV12-3/TRBV12-4 11 - TGTGCCAGCAGTTTAGATGTACAACAGTACTTC CASSLDVQQYF
few TRBJ2-7 TRBV7-2 13 - TGTGCCAGCAGCTCGGACACATCCTACGAGCAGTACTTC CASSSDTSYEQYF
- TRBJ1-3 TRBV29-1 14 - TGCAGCGTTGAAAAGGGGCATTCAGGAGGCACCATATATTTT CSVEKGHSGGTIYF
many TRBJ1-6 TRBV20-1 16 TRBD1 TGCAGTGCCCAGACAGGGGGCGTTAGATATAATTCACCCCTCCACTTT CSAQTGGVRYNSPLHF
few TRBJ2-1 TRBV7-2 15 TRBD2 TGTGCCAGCAGCACAGCTAGCGGGAGGTACAATGAGCAGTTCTTC CASSTASGRYNEQFF
many TRBJ1-1 TRBV7-2 14 - TGTGCCAGCAGCGGAACTGGAGGGAGCCCTGAAGCTTTCTTT CASSGTGGSPEAFF
many TRBJ2-3 TRBV7-9 13 - TGTGCCAGCAGCTCGGGGACTCAGGATACGCAGTATTTT CASSSGTQDTQYF
few TRBJ2-1 TRBV11-2 14 - TGTGCCAGCACCTCCTCTCCAGGGAGTAATGAGCAGTTCTTC CASTSSPGSNEQFF
few TRBJ2-3 TRBV7-2 15 TRBD2 TGTGCCAGCAGCTTAGTAGCGGGAGACACGGATACGCAGTATTTT CASSLVAGDTDTQYF
- TRBJ2-5 TRBV5-1 17 TRBD2 TGCGCCAGCAGCCACGGACTAGCGGGGGGCTACCAAGAGACCCAGTACTTC CASSHGLAGGYQETQYF
- TRBJ2-3 TRBV20-1 12 - TGCAGTGTGAGCCAGGGCACAGATACGCAGTATTTT CSVSQGTDTQYF
- TRBJ1-1 TRBV20-1 13 - TGCAGTGCTAGAGGTCTGGGGAACACTGAAGCTTTCTTT CSARGLGNTEAFF
- TRBJ2-3 TRBV9 15 - TGTGCCAGCAGCGTCCAGGGCACCCGCACAGATACGCAGTATTTT CASSVQGTRTDTQYF
- TRBJ1-2 TRBV9 18 - TGTGCCAGCAGCGTATCTAGGACACCTCCTCCGGGGGACTATGGCTACACCTTC CASSVSRTPPPGDYGYTF
few TRBJ2-1 TRBV6-5 15 - TGTGCCAGCAGTTACATAGTGAGCTCCTACAATGAGCAGTTCTTC CASSYIVSSYNEQFF
- TRBJ1-1 TRBV27 15 - TGTGCCAGCAGTGCTCGACAGGTTCCAGGCACTGAAGCTTTCTTT CASSARQVPGTEAFF
- TRBJ2-3 TRBV4-2 15 TRBD2 TGTGCCAGCAGAACGACTAGCGGACACACAGATACGCAGTATTTT CASRTTSGHTDTQYF
many TRBJ2-5 TRBV5-1 14 TRBD1 TGCGCCAGCAGCTTGACGCCAGGGGGCGCGTCCCAGTACTTC CASSLTPGGASQYF
few TRBJ2-5 TRBV4-1 14 - TGCGCCAGCAGCCAAGAACAAGGGAGGGAGACCCAGTACTTC CASSQEQGRETQYF
- TRBJ1-5 TRBV12-3/TRBV12-4 12 - TGTGCCAGCAGCATTGGCGTTGGGCCCCAGCATTTT CASSIGVGPQHF
many TRBJ1-2 TRBV2 11 - TGTGCCAGCAGCGGCAACTATGGCTACACCTTC CASSGNYGYTF
- TRBJ2-2 TRBV6-5 15 - TGTGCCAGCAGTATCGGGTACGGAACCGCCGGGGAGCTGTTTTTT CASSIGYGTAGELFF
- TRBJ2-1 TRBV20-1 15 - TGCAGTACTGCTAGGTGGGGGTCAGAGCCAAATGAGCAGTTCTTC CSTARWGSEPNEQFF
few TRBJ2-2 TRBV15 15 TRBD1 TGTGCCACCAGCAGAGAGGGGACAGTCTCCGGGGAGCTGTTTTTT CATSREGTVSGELFF
once TRBJ1-2 TRBV4-1 16 - TGCGCCAGCAGCCAACGATGGACGCAAGCTAACTATGGCTACACCTTC CASSQRWTQANYGYTF
- TRBJ2-2 TRBV7-3 13 - TGTGCCAGCAGCTCCCCCCCGCGCGGGGAGCTGTTTTTT CASSSPPRGELFF
few TRBJ2-3 TRBV10-3 14 - TGTGCCGCGGCTCCCGGGGCTGCCTCTGATACGCAGTATTTT CAAAPGAASDTQYF
few TRBJ2-1 TRBV5-1 12 - TGCGCCACCTATAGCTCCTACAATGAGCAGTTCTTC CATYSSYNEQFF
- TRBJ1-4 TRBV18 13 - TGTGCCAGCTCTTCGGGGGAAAATGAAAAACTGTTTTTT CASSSGENEKLFF
many TRBJ1-1 TRBV20-1 13 - TGCAGTGCTAGGGTCCTAAGGAACACTGAAGCTTTCTTT CSARVLRNTEAFF
- TRBJ2-1 TRBV2 12 - TGTGCCGGACATGGGACAAATAATGAGCAGTTCTTC CAGHGTNNEQFF
- TRBJ2-1 TRBV28 14 - TGTGCCAGCGGCCCGGGGAGCTCCTACAATGAGCAGTTCTTC CASGPGSSYNEQFF
- TRBJ2-1 TRBV20-1 19 TRBD2 TGCAGTGCATCTAGCGGGGGTTCCCAATCCCCTAGCTCCTACAATGAGCAGTTCTTC CSASSGGSQSPSSYNEQFF
- TRBJ2-1 TRBV29-1 14 TRBD2 TGCAGCGTTGTTGTTGCGGGAGTTTTCGATGAGCAGTTCTTC CSVVVAGVFDEQFF
few TRBJ1-1 TRBV20-1 15 - TGCAGTGCTAAAATATACAGGGCGATTAGCACTGAAGCTTTCTTT CSAKIYRAISTEAFF
few TRBJ2-1 TRBV12-3/TRBV12-4 15 TRBD2 TGTGCCAGCAGACATGGGACTAGCGCCTACAATGAGCAGTTCTTC CASRHGTSAYNEQFF
- TRBJ1-4 TRBV5-1 16 - TGCGCCAGCAGCTTAAGACCAGCAAGCCCTAATGAAAAACTGTTTTTT CASSLRPASPNEKLFF
- TRBJ2-5 TRBV6-1 15 - TGTGCCAGCAGTGAACCCATCGGTCTAGAAGAGACCCAGTACTTC CASSEPIGLEETQYF
- TRBJ2-3 TRBV6-4 14 - TGTGCCAGCAGTAGGACAGCCGACACAGATACGCAGTATTTT CASSRTADTDTQYF
- TRBJ2-6 TRBV27 16 - TGTGCCAGCAGTTTTACAAGGAGGCAGGGGGCCAACGTCCTGACTTTC CASSFTRRQGANVLTF
- TRBJ2-3 TRBV10-1 13 TRBD2 TGCGCCAGCAGTGATAGCGGGGTGGATACGCAGTATTTT CASSDSGVDTQYF